The 5 T cell receptor beta chains listed next were all sequenced from one sample in a study of long-term antiretroviral therapy in people with HIV. The immunoSEQ assay was v3.0, run at survey level. Sequencing used immunoSEQ multiplex PCR; TCRdb keeps in-frame clones, though not all of them. The sample has roughly 27,000 clones; about 85% are singletons. Sequenced here: unsorted PBMCs, sampled 2.3 years after starting antiretroviral therapy. The receptors stem from a middle-aged man with HIV.

The chain carries TRBV7-6 and TRBJ1-1; D remains unclear. From germline, CDR1 is SGHVS and CDR2 FNYEAQ. CDR3 length: 14 residues. V was trimmed by 1 base and J by 5 bases, leaving 11 bases between them. CDR3 in DNA: TGTGCCAGCAGCTTAGGTCCCCTTCTAACTGAAGCTTTCTTT. Its protein is CASSLGPLLTEAFF.

This rearrangement joins TRBV27 to TRBJ2-3, with 10 bases identical to TRBD2. Germline loops: CDR1 MNHEY, CDR2 SMNVEV (reference sequence). The CDR3 spans 16 residues. After removal of 3 bases from V and 4 bases from J, the junction contained 7 bases not matched to a gene. CDR3 amino acids: CASSFLAGVGADTQYF. CDR3 DNA: TGTGCCAGCAGTTTTCTAGCGGGAGTTGGTGCAGATACGCAGTATTTT.

This clone was counted once. The V call is TRBV11-1, the J call TRBJ1-4; 8 nucleotides align to TRBD1. The CDR3 extends over 16 amino acids. Germline loops: CDR1 SGHAT, CDR2 FQDESV (reference sequence). V dropped 4 bases and J dropped 6; count of bases not matched to a gene: 10. This CDR3 is CASSSTTGTGDEKLFF. CDR3 coding DNA: TGTGCCAGCAGCTCCACAACCGGGACAGGAGATGAAAAACTGTTTTTT. The variable domain in full, with the rest retrieved from reference TRBV11-1 and TRBJ1-4, is EAEVAQSPRYKITEKSQAVAFWCDPISGHATLYWYRQILGQGPELLVQFQDESVVDDSQLPKDRFSAERLKGVDSTLKIQPAELGDSAMYLCASSSTTGTGDEKLFFGSGTQLSVL.

A few counts support this clone. The chain carries TRBV5-1 and TRBJ1-2; D may be TRBD1 (5 bases). The CDR3 runs to 15 residues. V was pared by 3 bases and J by 0 bases, with 12 bases between. Germline loops: CDR1 SGHRS, CDR2 YFSETQ. The CDR3 here is CASSSGLPPNYGYTF. CDR3 in DNA: TGCGCCAGCAGCTCAGGGCTACCTCCTAACTATGGCTACACCTTC.

V usage is TRBV5-1 and J usage is TRBJ2-7; D may correspond to TRBD1 or TRBD2 (7 bases each). Germline-derived CDR1 and CDR2 are SGHRS and YFSETQ. This CDR3 is 17 amino acids long. V lost 2 bases, J lost 0 bases, and 18 bases lay in between. CDR3 protein: CASSFELRGTASYEQYF. The DNA for the CDR3 is TGCGCCAGCAGCTTTGAATTGCGGGGGACAGCCTCCTACGAGCAGTACTTC.